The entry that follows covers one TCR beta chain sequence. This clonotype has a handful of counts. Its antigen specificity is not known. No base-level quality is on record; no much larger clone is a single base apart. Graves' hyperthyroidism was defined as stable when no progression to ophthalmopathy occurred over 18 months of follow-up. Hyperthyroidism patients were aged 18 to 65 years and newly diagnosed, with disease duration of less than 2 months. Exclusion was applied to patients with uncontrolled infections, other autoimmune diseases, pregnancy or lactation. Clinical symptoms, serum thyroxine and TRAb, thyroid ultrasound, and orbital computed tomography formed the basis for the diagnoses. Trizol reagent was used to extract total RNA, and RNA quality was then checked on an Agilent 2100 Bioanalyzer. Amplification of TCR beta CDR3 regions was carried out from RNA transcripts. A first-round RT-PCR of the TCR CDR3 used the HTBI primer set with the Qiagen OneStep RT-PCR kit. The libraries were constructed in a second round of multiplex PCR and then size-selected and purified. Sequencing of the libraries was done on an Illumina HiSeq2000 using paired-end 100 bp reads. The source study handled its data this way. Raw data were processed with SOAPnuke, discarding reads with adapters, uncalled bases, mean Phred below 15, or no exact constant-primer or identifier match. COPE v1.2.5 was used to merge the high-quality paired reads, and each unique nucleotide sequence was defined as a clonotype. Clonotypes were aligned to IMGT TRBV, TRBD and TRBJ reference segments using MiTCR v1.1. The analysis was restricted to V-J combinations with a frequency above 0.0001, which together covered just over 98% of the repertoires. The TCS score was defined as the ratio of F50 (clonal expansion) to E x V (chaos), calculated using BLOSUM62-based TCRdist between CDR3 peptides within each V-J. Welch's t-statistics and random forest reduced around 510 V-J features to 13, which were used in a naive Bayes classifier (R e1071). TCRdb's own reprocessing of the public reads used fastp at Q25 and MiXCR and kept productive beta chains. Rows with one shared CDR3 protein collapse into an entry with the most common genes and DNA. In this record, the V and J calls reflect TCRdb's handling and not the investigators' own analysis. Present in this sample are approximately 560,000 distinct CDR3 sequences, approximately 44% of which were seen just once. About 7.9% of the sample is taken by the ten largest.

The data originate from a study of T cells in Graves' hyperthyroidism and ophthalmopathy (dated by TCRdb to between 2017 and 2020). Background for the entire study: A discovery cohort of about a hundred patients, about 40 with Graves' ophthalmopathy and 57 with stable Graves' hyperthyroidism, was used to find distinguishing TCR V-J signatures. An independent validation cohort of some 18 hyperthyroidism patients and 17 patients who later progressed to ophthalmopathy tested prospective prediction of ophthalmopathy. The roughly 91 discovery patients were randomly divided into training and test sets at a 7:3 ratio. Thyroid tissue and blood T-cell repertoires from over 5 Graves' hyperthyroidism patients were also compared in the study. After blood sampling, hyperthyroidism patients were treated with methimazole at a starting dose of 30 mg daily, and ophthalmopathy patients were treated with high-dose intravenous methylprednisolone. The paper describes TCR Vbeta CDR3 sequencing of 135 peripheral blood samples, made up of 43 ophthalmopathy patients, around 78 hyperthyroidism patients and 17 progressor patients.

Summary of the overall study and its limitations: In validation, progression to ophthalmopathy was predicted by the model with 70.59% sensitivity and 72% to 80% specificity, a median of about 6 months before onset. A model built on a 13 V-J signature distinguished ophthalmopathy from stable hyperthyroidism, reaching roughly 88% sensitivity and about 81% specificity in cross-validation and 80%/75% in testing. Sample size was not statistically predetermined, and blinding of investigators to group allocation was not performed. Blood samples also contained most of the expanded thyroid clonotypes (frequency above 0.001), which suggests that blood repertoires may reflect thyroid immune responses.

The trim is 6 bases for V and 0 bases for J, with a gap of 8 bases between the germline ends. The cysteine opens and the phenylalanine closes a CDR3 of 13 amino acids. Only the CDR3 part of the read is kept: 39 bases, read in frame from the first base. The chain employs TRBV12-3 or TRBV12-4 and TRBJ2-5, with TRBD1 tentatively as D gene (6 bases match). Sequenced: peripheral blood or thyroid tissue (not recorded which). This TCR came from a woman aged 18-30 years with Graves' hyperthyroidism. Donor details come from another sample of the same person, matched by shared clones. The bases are TGTGCCAGCAGCCAGGGGAACCAAGAGACCCAGTACTTC. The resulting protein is CASSQGNQETQYF.